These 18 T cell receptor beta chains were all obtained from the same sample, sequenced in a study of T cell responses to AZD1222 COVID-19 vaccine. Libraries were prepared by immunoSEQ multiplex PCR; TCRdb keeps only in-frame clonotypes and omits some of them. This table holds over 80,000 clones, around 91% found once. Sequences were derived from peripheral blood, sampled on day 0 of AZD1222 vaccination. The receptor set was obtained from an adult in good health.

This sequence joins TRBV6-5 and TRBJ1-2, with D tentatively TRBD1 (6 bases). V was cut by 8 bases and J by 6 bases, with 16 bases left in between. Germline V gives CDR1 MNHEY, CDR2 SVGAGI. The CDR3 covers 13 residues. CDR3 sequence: CASRNSRGDGYTF. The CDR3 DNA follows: TGTGCCAGCCGAAACTCCAGGGGCGATGGCTACACCTTC.

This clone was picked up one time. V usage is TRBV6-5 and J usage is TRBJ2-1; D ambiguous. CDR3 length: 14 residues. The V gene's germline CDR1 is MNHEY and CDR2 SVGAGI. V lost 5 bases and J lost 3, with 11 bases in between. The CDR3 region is CASSPISGYNEQFF. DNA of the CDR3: TGTGCCAGCAGTCCTATCTCAGGCTACAATGAGCAGTTCTTC.

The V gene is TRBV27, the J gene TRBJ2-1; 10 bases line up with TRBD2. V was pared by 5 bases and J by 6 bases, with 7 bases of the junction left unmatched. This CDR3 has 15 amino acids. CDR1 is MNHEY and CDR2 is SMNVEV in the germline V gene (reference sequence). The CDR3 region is CASSVTSGEFNEQFF. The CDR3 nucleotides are TGTGCCAGCAGTGTAACTAGCGGGGAATTCAATGAGCAGTTCTTC.

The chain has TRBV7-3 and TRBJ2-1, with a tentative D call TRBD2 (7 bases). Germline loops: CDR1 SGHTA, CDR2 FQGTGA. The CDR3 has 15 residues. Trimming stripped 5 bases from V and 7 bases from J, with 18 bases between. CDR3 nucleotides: TGTGCCAGCAGCCCGGGGGGCGGGAGTGTTAATGAGCAGTTCTTC. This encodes CASSPGGGSVNEQFF.

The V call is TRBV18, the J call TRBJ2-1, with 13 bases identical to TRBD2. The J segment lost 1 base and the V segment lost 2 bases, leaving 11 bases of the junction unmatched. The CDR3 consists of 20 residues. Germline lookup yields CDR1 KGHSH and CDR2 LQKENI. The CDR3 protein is CASSPGGEGLAGQSYNEQFF. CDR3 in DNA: TGTGCCAGCTCACCAGGCGGTGAGGGACTAGCGGGACAGTCCTACAATGAGCAGTTCTTC.

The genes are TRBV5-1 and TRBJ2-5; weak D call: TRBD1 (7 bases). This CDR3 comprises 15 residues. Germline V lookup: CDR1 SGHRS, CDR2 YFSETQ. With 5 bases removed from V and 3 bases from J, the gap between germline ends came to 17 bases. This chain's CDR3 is CASRQTSRGEETQYF. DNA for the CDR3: TGCGCCAGCAGACAAACGTCCAGGGGGGAAGAGACCCAGTACTTC.

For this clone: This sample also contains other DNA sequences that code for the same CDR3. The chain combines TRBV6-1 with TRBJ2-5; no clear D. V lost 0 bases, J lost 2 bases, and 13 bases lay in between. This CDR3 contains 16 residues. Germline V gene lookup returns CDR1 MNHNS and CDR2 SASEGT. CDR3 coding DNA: TGTGCCAGCAGTGAAGCCCCGAGACATCTTCAAGAGACCCAGTACTTC. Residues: CASSEAPRHLQETQYF.

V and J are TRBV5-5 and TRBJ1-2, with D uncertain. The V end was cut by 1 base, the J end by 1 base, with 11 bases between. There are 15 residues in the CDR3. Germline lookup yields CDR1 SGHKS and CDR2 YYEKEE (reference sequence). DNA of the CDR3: TGTGCCAGCAGCTTGTGGCTCGGCGGTAACTATGGCTACACCTTC. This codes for CASSLWLGGNYGYTF.

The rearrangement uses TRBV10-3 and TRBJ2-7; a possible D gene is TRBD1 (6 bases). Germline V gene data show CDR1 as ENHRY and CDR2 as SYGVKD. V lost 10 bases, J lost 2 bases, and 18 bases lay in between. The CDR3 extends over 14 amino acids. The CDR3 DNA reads TGTGCCACTACAGAGACAGGACCTACCTACGAGCAGTACTTC. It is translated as CATTETGPTYEQYF.

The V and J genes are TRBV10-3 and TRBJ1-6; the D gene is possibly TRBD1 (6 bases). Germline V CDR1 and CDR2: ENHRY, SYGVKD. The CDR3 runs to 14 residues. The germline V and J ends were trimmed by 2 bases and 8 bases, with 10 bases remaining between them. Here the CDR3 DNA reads TGTGCCATCAGTGAGCAACAGGGTGATTCACCCCTCCACTTT. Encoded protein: CAISEQQGDSPLHF.

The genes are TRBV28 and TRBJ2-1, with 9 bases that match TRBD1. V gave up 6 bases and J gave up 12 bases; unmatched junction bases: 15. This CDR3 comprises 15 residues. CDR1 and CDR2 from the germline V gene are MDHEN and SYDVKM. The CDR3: CASRSPGQGSFGQFF. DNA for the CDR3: TGTGCCAGCAGAAGCCCGGGACAGGGAAGTTTTGGGCAGTTCTTC.

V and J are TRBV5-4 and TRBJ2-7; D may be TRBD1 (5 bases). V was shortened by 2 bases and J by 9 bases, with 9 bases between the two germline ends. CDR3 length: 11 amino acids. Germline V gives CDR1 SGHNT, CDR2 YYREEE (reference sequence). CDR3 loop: CASSLGAGQYF. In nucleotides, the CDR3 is TGTGCCAGCAGCTTAGGGGCAGGGCAGTACTTC.

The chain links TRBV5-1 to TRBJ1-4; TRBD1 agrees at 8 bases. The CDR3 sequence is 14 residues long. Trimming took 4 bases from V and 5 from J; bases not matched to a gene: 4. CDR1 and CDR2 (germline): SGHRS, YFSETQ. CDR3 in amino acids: CASSRGQENEKLFF. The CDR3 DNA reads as TGCGCCAGCAGCCGGGGACAGGAAAATGAAAAACTGTTTTTT.

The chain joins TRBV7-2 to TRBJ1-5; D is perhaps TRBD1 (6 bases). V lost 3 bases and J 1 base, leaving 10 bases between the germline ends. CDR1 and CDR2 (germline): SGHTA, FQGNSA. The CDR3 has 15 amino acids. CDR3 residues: CASSFLGGSNQPQHF. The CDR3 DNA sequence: TGTGCCAGCAGCTTTCTAGGGGGAAGCAATCAGCCCCAGCATTTT.

CDR3 in amino acids: CASSLRQGAISPLHF. In DNA, the CDR3 is TGTGCCAGCAGTCTAAGACAGGGGGCGATTTCACCCCTCCACTTT. This chain uses TRBV6-5 with TRBJ1-6; TRBD1 matches at 10 bases. Germline V gene data show CDR1 as MNHEY and CDR2 as SVGAGI. The ends lost 5 bases at V and 9 bases at J; junction bases unmatched: 7. The CDR3 has 15 residues.

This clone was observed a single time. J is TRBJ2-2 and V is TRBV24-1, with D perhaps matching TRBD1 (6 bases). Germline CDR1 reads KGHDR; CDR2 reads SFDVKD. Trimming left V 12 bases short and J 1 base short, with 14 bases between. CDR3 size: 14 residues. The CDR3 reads CAALTDRNTGELFF. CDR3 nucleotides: TGTGCCGCCTTAACGGACAGGAACACCGGGGAGCTGTTTTTT.

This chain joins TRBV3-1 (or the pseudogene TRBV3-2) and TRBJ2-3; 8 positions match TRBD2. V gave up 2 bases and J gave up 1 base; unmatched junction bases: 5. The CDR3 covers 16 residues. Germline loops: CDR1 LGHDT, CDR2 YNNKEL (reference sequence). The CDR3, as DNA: TGTGCCAGCAGCCAAAATAGCGGGATCGGCACAGATACGCAGTATTTT. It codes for CASSQNSGIGTDTQYF.

DNA for the CDR3: TGTGCCAGCAGCGTTGGGGGGTCGGCCCGGGACCCCTCCTACGAGCAGTACTTC. This sequence encodes CASSVGGSARDPSYEQYF. V usage is TRBV9 and J usage is TRBJ2-7, with D perhaps matching TRBD2 (6 bases). The CDR3 runs 18 residues. In germline, CDR1 is SGDLS, CDR2 YYNGEE. Deletions cut 2 bases from V and 0 bases from J, with 21 bases between. The entire variable domain, with the rest obtained from reference TRBV9 and TRBJ2-7, is as follows: DSGVTQTPKHLITATGQRVTLRCSPRSGDLSVYWYQQSLDQGLQFLIQYYNGEERAKGNILERFSAQQFPDLHSELNLSSLELGDSALYFCASSVGGSARDPSYEQYFGPGTRLTVT.